The clone carrying this T cell receptor beta chain showed up many times. Its antigen is undetermined. V was clipped by 6 bases and J by 6 bases, with 12 bases between them. CDR3 size: 12 residues. Germline V gene lookup returns CDR1 SGHAT and CDR2 FQNNGV. The time point here: persistent/refractory GD, antithyroid drugs over 5 years with positive TRAb. RNA isolated from PBMCs was used to make the TCR library. Assembly of TCR beta libraries relied on iRepertoire HTBI primers together with Arm-PCR of CDR3 regions. TCRdb itself ran the multiplex PCR reads through MiXCR, one entry per CDR3 protein. The repertoire holds around 400,000 distinct CDR3 sequences, with less than 25% as singletons. This sample is drawn from a study of regulatory T cells in long-lasting Graves disease. Overall study findings and caveats: The study examined only peripheral blood, not thyroid tissue. Those with persistent Graves' had less TCR diversity than newly diagnosed patients. There was favoring of TRBV28, TRBJ1-2 and TRBJ2-5 in persistent disease.

The rearrangement uses TRBV11-2 and TRBJ2-7; the D is unclear. This sequence originates from a female donor with Graves disease. The sample was peripheral blood mononuclear cells (PBMCs), taken when the disease was refractory, from a patient treated with antithyroid drugs. The CDR3 spells CASSLRPAEQYF. CDR3 nucleotide sequence: TGTGCCAGCAGTCTCCGCCCAGCCGAGCAGTACTTC. The whole variable domain, remainder taken from reference TRBV11-2 and TRBJ2-7, is EAGVAQSPRYKIIEKRQSVAFWCNPISGHATLYWYQQILGQGPKLLIQFQNNGVVDDSQLPKDRFSAERLKGVDSTLKIQPAKLEDSAVYLCASSLRPAEQYFGPGTRLTVT.